These 31 T cell receptor beta chains came from one sample sequenced in a study of tumour-infiltrating T cells in Burkitt lymphoma. Using immunoSEQ multiplex PCR, the repertoire was profiled, and TCRdb retains in-frame clones only, with some absent. Of around 50,000 clones in the sample, more than 25% are singletons; the top ten hold roughly 2.8%. Sample: tumor tissue. These TCRs come from a human donor with Burkitt lymphoma.

This clone was seen only a few times. This rearrangement joins TRBV10-3 to TRBJ1-1, with 10 bases fitting TRBD1. The CDR3 has 13 residues. V gave up 9 bases and J gave up 4 bases; unmatched junction bases: 5. Germline V gene lookup returns CDR1 ENHRY and CDR2 SYGVKD. This chain's CDR3 is CAIRTGGVTEAFF. CDR3 nucleotides: TGTGCCATTAGGACAGGGGGGGTCACTGAAGCTTTCTTT.

The rearrangement uses TRBV4-3 and TRBJ2-3, with 8 bases that match TRBD2. Germline V lookup: CDR1 LGHNA, CDR2 YSLEER. The CDR3 contains 16 residues. J lost 5 bases, V lost 3 bases, and 10 bases had no gene match. CDR3 amino acids: CASSHQRRGEEDTQYF. The CDR3 coding sequence is TGCGCCAGCAGCCACCAACGGCGGGGGGAAGAAGATACGCAGTATTTT.

This clone was seen a single time. V and J are TRBV19 and TRBJ1-2; D remains ambiguous. V was shortened by 6 bases and J by 0 bases, with 8 bases between the two germline ends. CDR1 is LNHDA, CDR2 SQIVND, per germline (reference sequence). The CDR3 runs 13 residues. The CDR3 DNA is TGTGCCAGTAGGATAAACGCTAACTATGGCTACACCTTC. It translates to CASRINANYGYTF.

The V call is TRBV4-1, the J call TRBJ1-1; the match to TRBD1 covers 9 bases. The J segment lost 6 bases and the V segment lost 1 base, leaving 9 bases of the junction unmatched. Per germline, CDR1 MGHRA and CDR2 YSYEKL. The CDR3 contains 16 residues. In nucleotides, the CDR3 is TGCGCCAGCAGCCAAGTGCGTCTACGGGACAGGGCTGAAGCTTTCTTT. This gives the protein CASSQVRLRDRAEAFF.

The chain uses TRBV28 and TRBJ1-1; D unresolved. CDR1 is MDHEN and CDR2 is SYDVKM in the germline V gene. This CDR3 is 14 amino acids long. Between the trimmed V and J ends, which lost 6 bases and 0 bases, there was a span of 11 bases. CDR3 amino acids: CASSLAGVNTEAFF. CDR3 bases: TGTGCCAGCAGCCTAGCGGGTGTGAACACTGAAGCTTTCTTT.

The chain carries TRBV5-4 and TRBJ2-3, with D possibly being TRBD1 or TRBD2 (5 bases each). V gave up 3 bases and J gave up 6 bases, with 14 bases separating them. This CDR3 contains 14 residues. CDR1 and CDR2 (germline): SGHNT, YYREEE (reference sequence). The CDR3 is CASSYRTSGDTQYF. The CDR3 nucleotides are TGTGCCAGCAGCTACAGGACATCGGGGGATACGCAGTATTTT.

This chain uses TRBV19 with TRBJ2-2, with a weak D call TRBD1 (8 bases). Germline CDR1 and CDR2: LNHDA and SQIVND (reference sequence). The CDR3 is made up of 15 amino acids. V was trimmed by 6 bases and J by 6 bases, leaving 17 bases between them. CDR3 nucleotides: TGTGCCAGTAGCAACAGGGGGGGGAATGCCGGGGAGCTGTTTTTT. It specifies CASSNRGGNAGELFF.

The V gene is TRBV29-1, the J gene TRBJ2-1, with no clear D. Germline V gives CDR1 SQVTM, CDR2 ANQGSEA. The CDR3 has 10 residues. Trimming took 4 bases from V and 5 from J, leaving 3 bases between them. CDR3 nucleotides: TGCAGCGTTGGGGACAATGAGCAGTTCTTC. Amino acid sequence: CSVGDNEQFF.

This clone was seen only a few times. The chain couples TRBV27 to TRBJ2-7; D is possibly TRBD1 (5 bases). V was clipped by 4 bases and J by 6 bases, with 13 bases between them. CDR1 is MNHEY and CDR2 is SMNVEV in the germline V gene (reference sequence). The CDR3 has 13 amino acids. The CDR3 is CASSYAGSREQYF. CDR3 coding DNA: TGTGCCAGCAGTTACGCAGGGTCCCGCGAGCAGTACTTC.

This clone occurred a few times. This chain connects TRBV4-1 to TRBJ2-5; D is ambiguous. The V and J ends lost 4 bases and 6 bases respectively, with 9 bases between them. Germline assignment: CDR1 MGHRA and CDR2 YSYEKL. This CDR3 is 12 amino acids long. The CDR3 sequence is CASSPPGKTQYF. Written as DNA, the CDR3 is TGCGCCAGCAGCCCCCCCGGCAAGACCCAGTACTTC.

A few counts support this clone. Here the CDR3 reads CASSTTDYEQYF. DNA for the CDR3: TGTGCCAGCAGCACGACCGACTACGAGCAGTACTTC. The V call is TRBV5-6, the J call TRBJ2-7; no reliable D call. Trimming removed 4 bases from V and 3 bases from J, with 8 bases in between. This CDR3 contains 12 residues. Germline assignment: CDR1 SGHDT and CDR2 YYEEEE. Full variable domain (outside the CDR3, taken from reference TRBV5-6 and TRBJ2-7): DAGVTQSPTHLIKTRGQQVTLRCSPKSGHDTVSWYQQALGQGPQFIFQYYEEEERQRGNFPDRFSGHQFPNYSSELNVNALLLGDSALYLCASSTTDYEQYFGPGTRLTVT.

The sample holds a few counts of this clone. The V gene is TRBV6-1, the J gene TRBJ2-5, with D maybe TRBD2 (5 bases). The CDR3 runs to 13 residues. Looked up from germline, CDR1 is MNHNS and CDR2 is SASEGT. V lost 5 bases to trimming and J lost 5 bases, with 12 bases between them. The DNA for the CDR3 is TGTGCCAGCAGTCCGGGGAAAGGGGAGACCCAGTACTTC. This sequence encodes CASSPGKGETQYF.

The chain joins TRBV5-4 to TRBJ2-6; D unresolved. The CDR3 is 13 amino acids. V was pared by 6 bases and J by 3 bases, with 7 bases between. Germline V gene lookup returns CDR1 SGHNT and CDR2 YYREEE (reference sequence). The CDR3 region has the DNA TGTGCCAGCACGGGTGTTGGGGCCAACGTCCTGACTTTC. It specifies CASTGVGANVLTF.

The rearrangement links TRBV4-2 to TRBJ2-7, with 9 bases matching TRBD1. The CDR3 contains 14 residues. V was pared by 2 bases and J by 5 bases, with 4 bases of the junction left unmatched. Looked up from germline, CDR1 is LGHNA and CDR2 is YNFKEQ. The chain's CDR3 is CASSQPGQGHEQYF. The CDR3 region has the DNA TGTGCCAGCAGCCAACCGGGACAGGGCCACGAGCAGTACTTC.

The J gene is TRBJ2-7, the V gene TRBV6-5; 8 bases match TRBD1. J lost 6 bases, V lost 7 bases, and 8 bases had no gene match. Germline V lookup: CDR1 MNHEY, CDR2 SVGAGI. There are 13 residues in the CDR3. The CDR3 nucleotides read TGTGCCAGCAAAACAGGGGGGCCTTTCGAGCAGTACTTC. Translated: CASKTGGPFEQYF.

The gene calls are TRBV14 and TRBJ1-1, with D unclear. CDR3 length equals 12 residues. Germline CDR1 and CDR2: SGHDN and FVKESK. The V and J ends lost 8 bases and 4 bases respectively, with 11 bases between them. CDR3 sequence: CASSDAFTEAFF. The CDR3 DNA reads as TGTGCCAGCTCGGACGCTTTCACTGAAGCTTTCTTT.

This clone has more than one count but fewer than ten. This chain connects TRBV18 to TRBJ2-7; possibly TRBD2 for D (5 bases). The V end lost 4 bases, the J end lost 7 bases, and 14 bases lay between the germline ends. In germline, CDR1 is KGHSH, CDR2 LQKENI. This CDR3 has 13 residues. CDR3 bases: TGTGCCAGCTCACGGGATTCCCGGGGAGAGCAGTACTTC. Translated: CASSRDSRGEQYF.

The chain links TRBV6-4 to TRBJ2-1; 16 bases agree with TRBD2. Looked up from germline, CDR1 is MRHNA and CDR2 is SNTAGT. V was pared by 2 bases and J by 10 bases, with 2 bases of the junction left unmatched. CDR3 length equals 15 residues. This CDR3 reads CASSDPGLAGGEQFF. The CDR3 DNA is TGTGCCAGCAGTGACCCGGGACTAGCGGGGGGGGAGCAGTTCTTC.

J is TRBJ2-3 and V is TRBV9; 10 positions match TRBD2. The CDR3 extends over 20 amino acids. Germline-derived CDR1 and CDR2 are SGDLS and YYNGEE. V lost 4 bases, J lost 5 bases, and 22 bases stayed unmatched. The CDR3 reads CASSLKRASGGRLLRDTQYF. In DNA form, the CDR3 reads TGTGCCAGCAGCCTAAAGCGGGCTAGCGGGGGACGTCTATTAAGAGATACGCAGTATTTT.

This clone was observed a handful of times. The chain uses TRBV6-5 and TRBJ2-1; 8 nucleotides match TRBD2. CDR1 is MNHEY, CDR2 SVGAGI, per germline. The CDR3 has 14 residues. After removal of 6 bases from V and 1 base from J, the junction contained 2 bases not matched to a gene. CDR3 residues: CASRLAVSYNEQFF. The CDR3 nucleotides read TGTGCCAGCAGACTAGCGGTGTCCTACAATGAGCAGTTCTTC.

This clone turned up a few times. V is TRBV5-6 and J is TRBJ2-2; the D is unclear. V was shortened by 0 bases and J by 6 bases, with 9 bases between the two germline ends. CDR3 length equals 14 residues. CDR1 and CDR2 (germline): SGHDT, YYEEEE. CDR3 in amino acids: CASSLADGPGELFF. CDR3 coding DNA: TGTGCCAGCAGCTTGGCCGATGGCCCCGGGGAGCTGTTTTTT.

DNA of the CDR3: TGTGCCAGCAGCTTGGACAGGGTCGCCGAGCAGTACTTC. Translated, it gives CASSLDRVAEQYF. The chain is built from TRBV5-6 and TRBJ2-7; tentatively, D is TRBD1 (6 bases). This CDR3 is 13 amino acids long. From germline, CDR1 is SGHDT and CDR2 YYEEEE. V was cut by 0 bases and J by 6 bases, with 10 bases left in between.

V gene TRBV5-1 combines with J gene TRBJ1-4; the match to TRBD1 covers 11 bases. Germline-derived CDR1 and CDR2 are SGHRS and YFSETQ. V trimming: 4 bases; J trimming: 7 bases; junction bases outside the gene matches: 6. The CDR3 extends over 15 amino acids. CDR3 protein: CASSHGTGGGEKLFF. In nucleotides, the CDR3 is TGCGCCAGCAGCCACGGGACAGGGGGTGGTGAAAAACTGTTTTTT.

The J gene is TRBJ1-4, the V gene TRBV7-3; no clear D. V was pared by 5 bases and J by 0 bases, with 7 bases between. The CDR3 is made up of 14 amino acids. The V gene's germline CDR1 is SGHTA and CDR2 FQGTGA. DNA for the CDR3: TGTGCCAGCAGCCCCGACGCAACTAATGAAAAACTGTTTTTT. Amino acids: CASSPDATNEKLFF.

This rearrangement joins TRBV7-2 to TRBJ1-2; the D gene is possibly TRBD1 (5 bases). Germline V gene sequence: CDR1 SGHTA, CDR2 FQGNSA. Trimming pared 4 bases from V and 7 bases from J, leaving 13 bases between. The CDR3 length is 13 residues. DNA for the CDR3: TGTGCCAGCAGCTGGGGGTTTAGGAGTGGCTACACCTTC. Translated, it gives CASSWGFRSGYTF.

The V call is TRBV2, the J call TRBJ1-3, with TRBD1 matching over 7 bases. The CDR3 covers 14 residues. Germline CDR1 and CDR2: SNHLY and FYNNEI. V trimming: 4 bases; J trimming: 0 bases; junction bases outside the gene matches: 0. The CDR3 sequence is CASSGQGSGNTIYF. CDR3 nucleotides: TGTGCCAGCAGTGGACAGGGCTCTGGAAACACCATATATTTT.

This clone was seen more than once but under ten times. The V gene is TRBV14, the J gene TRBJ2-1; D call uncertain. V lost 0 bases, J lost 9 bases, and 6 bases lay in between. This CDR3 contains 12 residues. The germline V gene encodes CDR1 SGHDN and CDR2 FVKESK. The CDR3 is CASSQDLREQFF. In DNA form, the CDR3 reads TGTGCCAGCAGCCAAGATCTCCGTGAGCAGTTCTTC.

The V gene is TRBV4-1, the J gene TRBJ1-4; a weak D match, TRBD1 (6 bases). Germline V gives CDR1 MGHRA, CDR2 YSYEKL. This CDR3 is 16 amino acids long. Trimming removed 1 base at V and 0 bases at J, with 9 bases between. The chain's CDR3 is CASSQAQGTTNEKLFF. In DNA form, the CDR3 reads TGCGCCAGCAGCCAAGCCCAGGGGACAACTAATGAAAAACTGTTTTTT.

The rearrangement uses TRBV18 and TRBJ2-7; weak D call: TRBD2 (5 bases). V lost 1 base, J lost 12 bases, and 13 bases lay in between. This CDR3 region has 12 residues. CDR1 and CDR2 from the germline V gene are KGHSH and LQKENI. CDR3 nucleotide sequence: TGTGCCAGCTCACCACAGACGGGAATTGGGTACTTC. It yields the protein CASSPQTGIGYF. Combining the CDR3 with reference TRBV18 and TRBJ2-7 gives the whole variable domain NAGVMQNPRHLVRRRGQEARLRCSPMKGHSHVYWYRQLPEEGLKFMVYLQKENIIDESGMPKERFSAEFPKEGPSILRIQQVVRGDSAAYFCASSPQTGIGYFGPGTRLTVT.

The CDR3 is CASSLVGNNYGYTF. The CDR3 DNA follows: TGTGCCAGCAGTTTAGTGGGGAATAACTATGGCTACACCTTC. The chain combines TRBV27 with TRBJ1-2; D remains ambiguous. This CDR3 comprises 14 residues. Germline V gives CDR1 MNHEY, CDR2 SMNVEV (reference sequence). V was pared by 2 bases and J by 1 base, with 8 bases between.

This clone was seen a handful of times. V usage is TRBV5-1 and J usage is TRBJ2-7; perhaps D is TRBD1 or TRBD2 (5 bases each). From germline, CDR1 is SGHRS and CDR2 YFSETQ. CDR3 size: 14 residues. V was clipped by 0 bases and J by 0 bases, with 7 bases between them. As DNA, the CDR3 is TGCGCCAGCAGCTTGGCCGGGACCTCCTACGAGCAGTACTTC. Translation gives CASSLAGTSYEQYF.